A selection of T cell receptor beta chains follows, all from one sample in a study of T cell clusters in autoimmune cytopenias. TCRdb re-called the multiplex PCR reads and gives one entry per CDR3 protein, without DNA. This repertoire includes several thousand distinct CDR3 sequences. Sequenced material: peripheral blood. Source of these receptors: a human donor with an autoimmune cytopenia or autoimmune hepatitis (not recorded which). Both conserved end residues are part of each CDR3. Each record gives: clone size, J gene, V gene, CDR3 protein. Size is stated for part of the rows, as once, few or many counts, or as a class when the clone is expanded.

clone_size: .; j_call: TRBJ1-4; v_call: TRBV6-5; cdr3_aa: CASRLGAHEKLFF
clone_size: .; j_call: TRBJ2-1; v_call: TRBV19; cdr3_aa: CASSIDKGRSYNEQFF
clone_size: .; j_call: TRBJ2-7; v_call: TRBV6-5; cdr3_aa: CASLNSGLGEQYF
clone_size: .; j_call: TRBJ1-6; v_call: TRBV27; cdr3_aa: CASTLGTGDSPLHF
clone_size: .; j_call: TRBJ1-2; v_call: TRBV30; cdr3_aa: CAWSAAGSDYGYTF
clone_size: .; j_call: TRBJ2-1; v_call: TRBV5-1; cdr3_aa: CASRETGDHNEQFF
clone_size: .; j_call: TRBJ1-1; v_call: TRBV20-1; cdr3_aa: CSAWTRTNTEAFF
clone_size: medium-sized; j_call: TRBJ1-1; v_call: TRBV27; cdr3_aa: CASSVKVNTEAFF
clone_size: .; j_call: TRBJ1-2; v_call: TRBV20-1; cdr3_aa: CSARDRAYGYTF
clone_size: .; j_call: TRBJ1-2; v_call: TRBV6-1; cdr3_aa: CASMTGNYGYTF
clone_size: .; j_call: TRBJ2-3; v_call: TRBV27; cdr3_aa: CASSPYSTDTQYF
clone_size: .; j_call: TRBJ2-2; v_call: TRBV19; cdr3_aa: CASSIPDRYTGELFF
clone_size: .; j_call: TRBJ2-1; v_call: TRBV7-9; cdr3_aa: CASSYVPRDRVIERQFF
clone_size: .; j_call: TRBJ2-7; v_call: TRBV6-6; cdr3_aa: CASSWGTSARAYEQYF
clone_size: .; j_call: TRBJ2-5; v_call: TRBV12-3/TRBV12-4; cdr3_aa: CASRPRDETQYF
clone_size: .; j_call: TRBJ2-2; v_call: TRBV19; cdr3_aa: CASSMVGNTGELFF
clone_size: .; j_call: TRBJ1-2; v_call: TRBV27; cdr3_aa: CASSLFWGVNYGYTF
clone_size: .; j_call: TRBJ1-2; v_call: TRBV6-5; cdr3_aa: CASSSQSGGALFYGYTF
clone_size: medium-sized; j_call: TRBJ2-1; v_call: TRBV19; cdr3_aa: CASSPHQGLAGGNEQFF
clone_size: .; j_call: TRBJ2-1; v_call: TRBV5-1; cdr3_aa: CASSTGQLNEQFF
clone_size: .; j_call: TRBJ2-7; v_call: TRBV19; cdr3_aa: CASNIGSGGNSYEQYF
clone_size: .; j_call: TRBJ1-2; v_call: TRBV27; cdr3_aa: CASSPVTGRRGYTF
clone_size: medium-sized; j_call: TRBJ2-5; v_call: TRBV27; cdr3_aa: CATGRPYQETQYF
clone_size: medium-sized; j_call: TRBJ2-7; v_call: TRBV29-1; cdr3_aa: CSVEDWDSSYEQYF
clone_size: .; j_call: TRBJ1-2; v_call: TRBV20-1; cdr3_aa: CSATDRHYGYTF
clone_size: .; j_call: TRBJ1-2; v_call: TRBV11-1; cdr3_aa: CASSRSRAGYTF
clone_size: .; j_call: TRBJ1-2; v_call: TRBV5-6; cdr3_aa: CASSYPGTYGYTF
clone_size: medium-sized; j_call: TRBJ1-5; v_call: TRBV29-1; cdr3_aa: CSCGPGGLLGNQPQHF
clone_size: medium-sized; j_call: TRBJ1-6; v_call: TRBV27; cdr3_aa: CATQGGRNSPLHF
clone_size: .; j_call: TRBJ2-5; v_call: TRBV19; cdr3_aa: CASSIIRGPGTEVTQYF
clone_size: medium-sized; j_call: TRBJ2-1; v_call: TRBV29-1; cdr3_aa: CSVEGNPLAELYNEQFF
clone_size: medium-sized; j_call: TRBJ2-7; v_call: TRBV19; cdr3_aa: CASNSGRGLSYEQYF